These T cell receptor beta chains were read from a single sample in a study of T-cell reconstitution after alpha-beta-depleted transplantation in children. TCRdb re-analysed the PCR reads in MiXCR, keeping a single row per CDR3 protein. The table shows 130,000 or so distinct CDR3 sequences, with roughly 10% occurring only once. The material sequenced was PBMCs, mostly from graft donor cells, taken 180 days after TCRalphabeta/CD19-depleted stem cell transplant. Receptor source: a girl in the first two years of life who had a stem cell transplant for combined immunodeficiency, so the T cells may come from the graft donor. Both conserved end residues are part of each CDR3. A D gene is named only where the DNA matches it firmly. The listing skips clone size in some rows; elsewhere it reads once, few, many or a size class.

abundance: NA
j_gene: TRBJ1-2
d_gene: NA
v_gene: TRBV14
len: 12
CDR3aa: CASSQAGRGYTF
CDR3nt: TGTGCCAGCAGCCAAGCAGGGAGAGGCTACACCTTC

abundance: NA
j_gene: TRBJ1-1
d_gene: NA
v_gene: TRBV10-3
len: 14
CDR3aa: CAISESAGRTEAFF
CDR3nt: TGTGCCATCAGTGAGTCAGCCGGGAGGACTGAAGCTTTCTTT

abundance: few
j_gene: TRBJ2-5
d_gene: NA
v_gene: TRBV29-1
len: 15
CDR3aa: CSASRTGQSRETQYF
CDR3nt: TGCAGCGCCTCACGGACTGGCCAGAGCCGGGAGACCCAGTACTTC

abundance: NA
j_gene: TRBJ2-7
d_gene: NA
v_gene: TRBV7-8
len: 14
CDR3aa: CASSLVGRSYEQYF
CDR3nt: TGTGCCAGCAGCTTAGTGGGGCGTTCCTACGAGCAGTACTTC

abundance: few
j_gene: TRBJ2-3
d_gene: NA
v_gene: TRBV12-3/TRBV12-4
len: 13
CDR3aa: CASGYFTTDTQYF
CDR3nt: TGTGCCAGCGGATACTTTACGACAGATACGCAGTATTTT

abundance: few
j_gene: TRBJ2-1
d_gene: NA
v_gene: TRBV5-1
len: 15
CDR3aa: CASSMEGSNYNEQFF
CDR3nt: TGCGCCAGCAGCATGGAGGGGTCCAATTACAATGAGCAGTTCTTC

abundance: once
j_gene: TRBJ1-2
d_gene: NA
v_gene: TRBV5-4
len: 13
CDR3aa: CASSGTPGVGYTF
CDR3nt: TGTGCCAGCAGCGGGACCCCGGGGGTTGGCTACACCTTC

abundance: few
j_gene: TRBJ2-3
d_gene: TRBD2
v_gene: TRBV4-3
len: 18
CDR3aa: CASSQLTSGGSYTDTQYF
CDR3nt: TGCGCCAGCAGCCAACTGACTAGCGGGGGGTCTTACACAGATACGCAGTATTTT

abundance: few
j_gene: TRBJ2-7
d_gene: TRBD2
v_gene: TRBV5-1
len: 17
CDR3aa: CASSSRTSGAPGYEQYF
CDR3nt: TGCGCCAGCAGCTCAAGGACTAGCGGGGCGCCAGGGTACGAGCAGTACTTC

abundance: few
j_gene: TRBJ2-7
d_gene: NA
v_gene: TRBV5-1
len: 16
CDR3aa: CASSLSGAGPSYEQYF
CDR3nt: TGCGCCAGCAGCTTGTCCGGAGCGGGTCCTTCCTACGAGCAGTACTTC